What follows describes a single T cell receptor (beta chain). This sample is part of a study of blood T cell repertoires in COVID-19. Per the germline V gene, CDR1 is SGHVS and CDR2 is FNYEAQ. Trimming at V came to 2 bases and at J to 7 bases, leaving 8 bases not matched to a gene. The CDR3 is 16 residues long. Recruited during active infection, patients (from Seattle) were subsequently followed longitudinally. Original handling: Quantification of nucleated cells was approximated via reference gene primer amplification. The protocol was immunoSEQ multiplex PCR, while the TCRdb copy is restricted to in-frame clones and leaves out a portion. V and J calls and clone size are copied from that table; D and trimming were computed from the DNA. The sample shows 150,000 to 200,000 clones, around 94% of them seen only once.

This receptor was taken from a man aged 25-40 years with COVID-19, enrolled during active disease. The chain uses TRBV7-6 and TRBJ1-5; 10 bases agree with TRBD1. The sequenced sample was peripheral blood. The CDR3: CASSLWGWDRGQPQHF. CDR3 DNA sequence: TGTGCCAGCAGCTTATGGGGGTGGGACAGGGGCCAGCCCCAGCATTTT.